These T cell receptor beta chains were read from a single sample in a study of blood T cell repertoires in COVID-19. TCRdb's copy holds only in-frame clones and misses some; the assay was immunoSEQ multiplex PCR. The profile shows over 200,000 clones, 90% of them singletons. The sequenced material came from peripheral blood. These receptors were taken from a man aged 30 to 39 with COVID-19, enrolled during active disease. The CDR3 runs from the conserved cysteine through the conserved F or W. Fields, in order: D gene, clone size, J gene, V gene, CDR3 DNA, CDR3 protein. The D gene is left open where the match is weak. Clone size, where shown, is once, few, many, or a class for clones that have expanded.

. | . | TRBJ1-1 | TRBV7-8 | TGTGCCAGCAGCGGCAGGGCGCTGAACACTGAAGCTTTCTTT | CASSGRALNTEAFF
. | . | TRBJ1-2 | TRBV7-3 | TGTGCCAGCAGCTTATATGCCAGGGTCGTGGGCTACACCTTC | CASSLYARVVGYTF
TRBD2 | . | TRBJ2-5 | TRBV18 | TGTGCCAGCTCACCACCCTTAGCGGGGGTAGAGACCCAGTACTTC | CASSPPLAGVETQYF
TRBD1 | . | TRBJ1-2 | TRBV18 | TGTGCCAGCTCACCAGGACAGGGGGTCTCGATGGGCTATGGCTACACCTTC | CASSPGQGVSMGYGYTF
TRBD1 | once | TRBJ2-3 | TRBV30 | TGTGCCTGGAGTGGGACAGGGTTTGTGACAGATACGCAGTATTTT | CAWSGTGFVTDTQYF
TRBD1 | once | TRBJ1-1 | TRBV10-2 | TGCGCCAGCAGTCCACTTGGGACAGGGGGCACTGAAGCTTTCTTT | CASSPLGTGGTEAFF
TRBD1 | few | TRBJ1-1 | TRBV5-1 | TGCGCCAGCAGCGTGGACAGGGCGAACACTGAAGCTTTCTTT | CASSVDRANTEAFF
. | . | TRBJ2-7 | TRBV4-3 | TGCGCCAGCAGCCAAGAGGCCGGAACAGCATCCTACGAGCAGTACTTC | CASSQEAGTASYEQYF
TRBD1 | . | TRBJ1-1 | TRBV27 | TGTGCCAGCAGTTTCTCAGACAGGGGGCGGGTGACTGAAGCTTTCTTT | CASSFSDRGRVTEAFF
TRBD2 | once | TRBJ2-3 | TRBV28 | TGTAGTTCTTCCGGGTTACTAGCGGGAGGGCCCCCAGATACGCAGTATTTT | CSSSGLLAGGPPDTQYF
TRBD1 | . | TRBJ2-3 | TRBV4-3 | TGCGCCAGCAGCGCCCGGGACAGGGTGGCAGATACGCAGTATTTT | CASSARDRVADTQYF
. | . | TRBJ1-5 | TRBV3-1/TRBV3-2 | TGTGCCAGCAGCCCACCTTCGGCAGGGGCTAAAGATGTCAATCAGCCCCAGCATTTT | CASSPPSAGAKDVNQPQHF
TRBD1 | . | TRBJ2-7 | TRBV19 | TGTGCCAGTAGTATCGGACAGGGATCCTACGAGCAGTACTTC | CASSIGQGSYEQYF
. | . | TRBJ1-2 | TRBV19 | TGTGCCAGTACCCCCGGGGGGGACGGCTACACCTTC | CASTPGGDGYTF
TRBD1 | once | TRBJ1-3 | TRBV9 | TGTGCCAGCAGCGGTACCGGGACAGAAATCGGAAACACCATATATTTT | CASSGTGTEIGNTIYF
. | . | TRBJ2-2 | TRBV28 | TGTGCCAGCAGTTGGACACGGCTCGGGGAGCTGTTTTTT | CASSWTRLGELFF
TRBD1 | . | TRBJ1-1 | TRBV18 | TGTGCCAGCTCAGCTCGGGACAGGGGTATAACTGAAGCTTTCTTT | CASSARDRGITEAFF
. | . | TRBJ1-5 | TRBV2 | TGTGCCAGCAGTTCCACGGGGGGGCTGATTCAGCCCCAGCATTTT | CASSSTGGLIQPQHF
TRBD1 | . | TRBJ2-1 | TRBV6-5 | TGTGCCAGCAGTCCGGGACAGGGGATCTTCAATGAGCAGTTCTTC | CASSPGQGIFNEQFF
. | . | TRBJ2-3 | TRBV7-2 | TGTGCCAGCAGCTTAGTCGGTACCCCATCGCAGTATTTT | CASSLVGTPSQYF
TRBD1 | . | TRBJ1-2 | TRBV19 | TGTGCCAGTAGTATAGTAGGGACAGTTAACTATGGCTACACCTTC | CASSIVGTVNYGYTF
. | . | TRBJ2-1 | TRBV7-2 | TGTGCCAGCAGCCCCCGACAGAGAGGACAGATCTACAATGAGCAGTTCTTC | CASSPRQRGQIYNEQFF
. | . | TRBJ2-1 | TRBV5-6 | TGTGCCAGCAGCTATGGGAGAGGTGAGCAGTTCTTC | CASSYGRGEQFF
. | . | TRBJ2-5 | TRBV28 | TGTGCCAGCGATACAGGGTTCCAAGAGACCCAGTACTTC | CASDTGFQETQYF
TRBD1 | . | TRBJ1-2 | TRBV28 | TGTGCCAGCACCCTGGGACAGGGGAGTTATAGTGGCTACACCTTC | CASTLGQGSYSGYTF
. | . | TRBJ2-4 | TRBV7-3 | TGTGCCAGCAGCCCCGACGGCTCCACAGGGAACATTCAGTACTTC | CASSPDGSTGNIQYF
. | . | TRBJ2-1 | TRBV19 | TGTGCCAGTAGTATAGGGGTCCAGGGTTGGGGGCAGTTCTTC | CASSIGVQGWGQFF
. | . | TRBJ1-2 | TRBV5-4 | TGTGCCAGCAGCTTGGCGGGGTATTATGGCTACACCTTC | CASSLAGYYGYTF
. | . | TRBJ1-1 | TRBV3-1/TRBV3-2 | TGTGCCAGCAGCCACAGACAGACTGAAGCTTTCTTT | CASSHRQTEAFF
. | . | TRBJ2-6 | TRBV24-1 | TGTGCCACCAGCTCCCCCTCGGGGGCGGGAGAGGTAGGTGGGGCCAACGTCCTGACTTTC | CATSSPSGAGEVGGANVLTF
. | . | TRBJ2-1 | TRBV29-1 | TGCAGCGTTGAAAAACTATCCTACAATGAGCAGTTCTTC | CSVEKLSYNEQFF
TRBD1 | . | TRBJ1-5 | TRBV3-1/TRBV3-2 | TGTGCCAGCAGCCCCTACGGGACAGGGTATCAGCCCCAGCATTTT | CASSPYGTGYQPQHF
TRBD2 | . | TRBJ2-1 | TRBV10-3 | TGTGCCATCAGTGAGTCAAGGGGACTAGCGGGAGTTGAGCAGTTCTTC | CAISESRGLAGVEQFF
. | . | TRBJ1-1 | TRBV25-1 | TGTGCCAGCTCTTTCGGGGGCACTGAAGCTTTCTTT | CASSFGGTEAFF
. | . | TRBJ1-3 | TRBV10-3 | TGTGCCATCAGTGAGCTAGGATCGTCTGGAAACACCATATATTTT | CAISELGSSGNTIYF
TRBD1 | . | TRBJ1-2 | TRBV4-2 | TGTGCCAGCAGCCCTCACCCCCGGACAGGGTCGGGCTATGGCTACACCTTC | CASSPHPRTGSGYGYTF
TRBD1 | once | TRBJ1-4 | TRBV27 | TGTGCCAGCAGCCGCCTCGGGACAGGACTTAATGAAAAACTGTTTTTT | CASSRLGTGLNEKLFF
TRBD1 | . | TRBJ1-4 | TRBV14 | TGTGCCAGCAGCGCCGAACAGGGGGCAGTTCTAGAAAAACTGTTTTTT | CASSAEQGAVLEKLFF
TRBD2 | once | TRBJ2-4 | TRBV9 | TGTGCCAGCAGCGCAGTAGCGGGAGGGCCTGTTAGGGCCAAAAACATTCAGTACTTC | CASSAVAGGPVRAKNIQYF
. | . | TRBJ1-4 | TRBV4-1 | TGCGCCAGCAGCCTAGACGGTGGAGTTCTCATTGAAAAACTGTTTTTT | CASSLDGGVLIEKLFF
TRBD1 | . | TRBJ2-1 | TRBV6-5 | TGTGCCAGCAGTTTGGGACAGAACTCCTACAATGAGCAGTTCTTC | CASSLGQNSYNEQFF
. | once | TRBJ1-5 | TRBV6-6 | TGTGCCAGCAGTTCAGGCAATCAGCCCCAGCATTTT | CASSSGNQPQHF
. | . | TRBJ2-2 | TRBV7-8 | TGTGCCAGCAGCCCTTGGGAGGGGGGTTCCATGTCCGGGGAGCTGTTTTTT | CASSPWEGGSMSGELFF
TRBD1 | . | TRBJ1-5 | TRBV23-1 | TGCGCCTGCCGGGACAGGGGCCAAATTAGCAATCAGCCCCAGCATTTT | CACRDRGQISNQPQHF